The clone carrying this TCR beta chain turned up a few times. One junction end disagrees with the germline gene, perhaps due to a read error. Other DNA sequences in this specimen translate into the identical CDR3. In the PCR, 60 Vbeta and 13 Jbeta primers were used. This table comes from immunoSEQ multiplex PCR, and its TCRdb copy is limited to in-frame clones, with some not included. Counted here are 79,000 or so clones, over 65% occurring once; the ten biggest clones make up approximately 16%. CDR3 length: 16 amino acids. Germline-derived CDR1 and CDR2 are SGHDT and YYEEEE. These data come from a study of cytomegalovirus exposure and HLA in healthy donors. Study details: Among several hundred genotyped donors, around 80% fell in the Caucasian-associated ancestry cluster.

Sequencing was done on a sample of PBMCs. The chain uses TRBV5-6 and TRBJ1-1; TRBD1 aligns across 11 bases. This TCR was recovered from a middle-aged woman in good health and CMV-seropositive. The CDR3 bases are TGTGTCAGTAGCTTGTTCGGGACAGGGGGTCACACTGAAGCTTTGTTT. This translates into CVSSLFGTGGHTEALF.